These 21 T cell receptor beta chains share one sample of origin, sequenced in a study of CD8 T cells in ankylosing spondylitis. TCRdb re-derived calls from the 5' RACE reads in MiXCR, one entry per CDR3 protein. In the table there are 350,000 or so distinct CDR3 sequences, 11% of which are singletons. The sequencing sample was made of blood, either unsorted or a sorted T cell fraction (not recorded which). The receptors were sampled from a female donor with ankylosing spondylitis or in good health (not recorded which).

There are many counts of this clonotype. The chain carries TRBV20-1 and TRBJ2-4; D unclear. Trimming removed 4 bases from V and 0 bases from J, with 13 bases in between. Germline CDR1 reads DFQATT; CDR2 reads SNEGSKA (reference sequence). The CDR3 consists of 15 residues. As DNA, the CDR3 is TGCAGTGCTAATCTTTTATCCCTAGCCAAAAACATTCAGTACTTC. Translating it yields CSANLLSLAKNIQYF.

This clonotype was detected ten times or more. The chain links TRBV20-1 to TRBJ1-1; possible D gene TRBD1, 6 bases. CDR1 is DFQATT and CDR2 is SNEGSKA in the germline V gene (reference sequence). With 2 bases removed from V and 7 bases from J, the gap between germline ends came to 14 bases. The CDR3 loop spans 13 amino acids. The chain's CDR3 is CSARQTGSGEAFF. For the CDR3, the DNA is TGCAGTGCTAGACAGACAGGAAGTGGTGAAGCTTTCTTT.

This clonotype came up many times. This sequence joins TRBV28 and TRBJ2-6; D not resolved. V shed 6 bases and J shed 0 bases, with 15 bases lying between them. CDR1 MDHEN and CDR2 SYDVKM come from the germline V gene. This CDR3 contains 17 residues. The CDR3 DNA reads TGTGCCAGCAGCATCTCCGGTGGGCACTCTGGGGCCAACGTCCTGACTTTC. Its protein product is CASSISGGHSGANVLTF.

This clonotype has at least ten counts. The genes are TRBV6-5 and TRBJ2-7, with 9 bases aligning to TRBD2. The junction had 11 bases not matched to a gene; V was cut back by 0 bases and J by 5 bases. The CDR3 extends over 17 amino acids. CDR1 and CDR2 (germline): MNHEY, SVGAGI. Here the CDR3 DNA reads TGTGCCAGCAGTTACTCGGGGCTAGCGGGACTTAAGGACGAGCAGTACTTC. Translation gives CASSYSGLAGLKDEQYF.

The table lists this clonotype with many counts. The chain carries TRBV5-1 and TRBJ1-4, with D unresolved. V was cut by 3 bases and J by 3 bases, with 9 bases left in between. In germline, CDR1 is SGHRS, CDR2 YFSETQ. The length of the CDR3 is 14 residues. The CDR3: CASSSGVSNEKLFF. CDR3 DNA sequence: TGCGCCAGCAGCTCCGGGGTATCTAATGAAAAACTGTTTTTT. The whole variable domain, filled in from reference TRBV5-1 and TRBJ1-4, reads KAGVTQTPRYLIKTRGQQVTLSCSPISGHRSVSWYQQTPGQGLQFLFEYFSETQRNKGNFPGRFSGRQFSNSRSEMNVSTLELGDSALYLCASSSGVSNEKLFFGSGTQLSVL.

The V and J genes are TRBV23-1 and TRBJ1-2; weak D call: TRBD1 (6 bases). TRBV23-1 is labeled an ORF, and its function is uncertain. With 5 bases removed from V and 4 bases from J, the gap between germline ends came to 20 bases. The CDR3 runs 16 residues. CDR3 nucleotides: TGCGCCAGCAGTTACCGAAACTGGACAGCTCCCTATGGCTACACCTTC. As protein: CASSYRNWTAPYGYTF.

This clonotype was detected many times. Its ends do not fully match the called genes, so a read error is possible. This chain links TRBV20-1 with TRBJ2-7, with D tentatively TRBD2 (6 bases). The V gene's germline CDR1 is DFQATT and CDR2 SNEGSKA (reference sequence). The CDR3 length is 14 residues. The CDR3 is CSASLAASGTRMHF. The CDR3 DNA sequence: TGCAGTGCTTCCTTAGCCGCGTCGGGGACTCGTATGCACTTC.

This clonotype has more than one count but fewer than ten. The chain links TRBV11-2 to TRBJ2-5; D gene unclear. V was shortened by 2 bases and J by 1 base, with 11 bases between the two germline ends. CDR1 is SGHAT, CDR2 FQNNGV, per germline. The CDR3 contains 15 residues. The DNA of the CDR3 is TGTGCCAGCAGCTTAAATTCCCTTTCCCAAGAGACCCAGTACTTC. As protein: CASSLNSLSQETQYF.

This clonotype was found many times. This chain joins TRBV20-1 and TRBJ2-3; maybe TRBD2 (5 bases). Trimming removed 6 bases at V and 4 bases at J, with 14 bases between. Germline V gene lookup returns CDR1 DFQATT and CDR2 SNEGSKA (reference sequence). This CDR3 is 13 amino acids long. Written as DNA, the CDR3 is TGCAGTGCCAGGCGAGCCGGGGCAGATACGCAGTATTTT. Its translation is CSARRAGADTQYF.

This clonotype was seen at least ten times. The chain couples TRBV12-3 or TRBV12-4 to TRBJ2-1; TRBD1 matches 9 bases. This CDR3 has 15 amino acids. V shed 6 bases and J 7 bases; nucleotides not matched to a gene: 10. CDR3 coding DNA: TGTGCCAGCAGCTTTGGACAGGGGAGGGGGAATGAGCAGTTCTTC. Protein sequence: CASSFGQGRGNEQFF.

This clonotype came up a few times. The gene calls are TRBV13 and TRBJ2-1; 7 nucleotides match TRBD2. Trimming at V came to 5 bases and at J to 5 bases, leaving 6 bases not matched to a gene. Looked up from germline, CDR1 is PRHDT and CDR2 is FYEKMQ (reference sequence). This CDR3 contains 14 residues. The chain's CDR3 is CASSLSAGDNEQFF. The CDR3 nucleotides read TGTGCCAGCAGCCTATCGGCGGGGGACAATGAGCAGTTCTTC.

The CDR3 is CSAPKGYTF. As DNA, the CDR3 is TGCAGTGCTCCGAAGGGCTACACCTTC. J is TRBJ1-2 and V is TRBV20-1; D is uncertain. The CDR3 length is 9 residues. With 5 bases removed from V and 8 bases from J, the gap between germline ends came to 6 bases. From germline, CDR1 is DFQATT and CDR2 SNEGSKA (reference sequence).

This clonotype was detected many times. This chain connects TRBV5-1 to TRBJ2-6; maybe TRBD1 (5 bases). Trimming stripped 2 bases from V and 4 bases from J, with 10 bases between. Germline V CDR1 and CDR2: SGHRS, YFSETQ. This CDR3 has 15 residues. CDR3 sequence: CASSLSGIGANVLTF. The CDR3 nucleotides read TGCGCCAGCAGCTTATCAGGGATCGGGGCCAACGTCCTGACTTTC.

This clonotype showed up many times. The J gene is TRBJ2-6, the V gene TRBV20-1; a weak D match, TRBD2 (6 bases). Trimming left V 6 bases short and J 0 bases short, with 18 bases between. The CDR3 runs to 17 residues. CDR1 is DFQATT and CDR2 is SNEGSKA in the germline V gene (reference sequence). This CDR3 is CSALRDSSHSGANVLTF. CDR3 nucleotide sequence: TGCAGTGCCCTAAGGGACTCGTCCCACTCTGGGGCCAACGTCCTGACTTTC.

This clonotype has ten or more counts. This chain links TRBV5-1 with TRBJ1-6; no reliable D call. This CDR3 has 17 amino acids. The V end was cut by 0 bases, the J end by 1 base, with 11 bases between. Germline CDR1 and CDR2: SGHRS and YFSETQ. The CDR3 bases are TGCGCCAGCAGCTTGGGGCAGGCCGGATCCTATAATTCACCCCTCCACTTT. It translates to CASSLGQAGSYNSPLHF.

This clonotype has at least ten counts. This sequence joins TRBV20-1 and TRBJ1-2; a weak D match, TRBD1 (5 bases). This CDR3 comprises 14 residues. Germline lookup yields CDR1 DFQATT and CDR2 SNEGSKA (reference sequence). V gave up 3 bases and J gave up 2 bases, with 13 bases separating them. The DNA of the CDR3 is TGCAGTGCTAGTGGGGCATCCTTAAACTATGGCTACACCTTC. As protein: CSASGASLNYGYTF.

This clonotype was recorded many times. In nucleotides, the CDR3 is TGTGCCAGCAGCACCCGGGACAGAAAAAACATTCAGTACTTC. Translating gives CASSTRDRKNIQYF. This chain joins TRBV7-8 and TRBJ2-4; TRBD1 matches at 7 bases. The germline V gene encodes CDR1 SGHVS and CDR2 FQNEAQ. Losses at the gene ends were 5 bases for V and 4 bases for J; bases not matched to a gene: 5. This CDR3 contains 14 residues.

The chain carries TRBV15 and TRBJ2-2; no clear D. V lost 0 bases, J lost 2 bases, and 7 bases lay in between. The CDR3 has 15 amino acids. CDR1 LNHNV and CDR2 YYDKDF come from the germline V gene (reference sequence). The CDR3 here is CATSRERANTGELFF. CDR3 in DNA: TGTGCCACCAGCAGAGAAAGGGCCAACACCGGGGAGCTGTTTTTT.

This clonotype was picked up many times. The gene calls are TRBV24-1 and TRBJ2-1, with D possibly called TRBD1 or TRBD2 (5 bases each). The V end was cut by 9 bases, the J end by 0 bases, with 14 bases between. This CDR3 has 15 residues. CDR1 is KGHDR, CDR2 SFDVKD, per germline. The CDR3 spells CATARWGSSYNEQFF. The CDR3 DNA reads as TGTGCCACCGCCCGTTGGGGGAGCTCCTACAATGAGCAGTTCTTC.

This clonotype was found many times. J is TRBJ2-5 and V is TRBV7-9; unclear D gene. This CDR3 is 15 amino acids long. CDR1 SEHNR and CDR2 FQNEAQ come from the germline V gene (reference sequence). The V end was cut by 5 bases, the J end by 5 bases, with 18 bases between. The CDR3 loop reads CASSPSQPSYETQYF. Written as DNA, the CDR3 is TGTGCCAGCAGCCCAAGCCAGCCTTCTTATGAGACCCAGTACTTC.

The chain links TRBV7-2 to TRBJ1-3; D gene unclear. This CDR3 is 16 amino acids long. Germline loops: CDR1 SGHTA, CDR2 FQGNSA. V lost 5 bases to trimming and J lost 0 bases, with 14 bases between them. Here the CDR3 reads CASSPQVGFSGNTIYF. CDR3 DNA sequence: TGTGCCAGCAGCCCCCAAGTTGGGTTCTCTGGAAACACCATATATTTT.